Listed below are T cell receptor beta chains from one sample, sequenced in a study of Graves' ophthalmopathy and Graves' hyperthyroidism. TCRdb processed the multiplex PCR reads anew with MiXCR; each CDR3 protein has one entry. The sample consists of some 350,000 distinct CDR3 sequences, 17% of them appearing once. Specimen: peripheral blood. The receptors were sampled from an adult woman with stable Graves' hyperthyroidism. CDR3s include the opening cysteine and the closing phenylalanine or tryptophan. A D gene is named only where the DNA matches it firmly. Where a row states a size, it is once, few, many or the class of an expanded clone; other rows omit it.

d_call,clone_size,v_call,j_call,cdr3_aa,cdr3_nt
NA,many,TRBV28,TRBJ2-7,CASLARNRYEQYF,TGTGCCAGCCTCGCCCGGAACCGCTACGAGCAGTACTTC
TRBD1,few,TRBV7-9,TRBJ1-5,CASSLVGGTQHF,TGTGCCAGCAGCTTAGTAGGGGGCACCCAGCATTTT
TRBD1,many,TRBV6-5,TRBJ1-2,CASSLQDRVYGYTF,TGTGCCAGCAGTCTACAGGACAGGGTCTATGGCTACACCTTC
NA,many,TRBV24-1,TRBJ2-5,CATSGSGAETQYF,TGTGCCACCAGTGGGTCGGGGGCCGAGACCCAGTACTTC
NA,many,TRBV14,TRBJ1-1,CASSQGARTEAFF,TGTGCCAGCAGCCAGGGGGCGAGGACTGAAGCTTTCTTT
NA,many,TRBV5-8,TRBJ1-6,CASSPQGRRNNSPLHF,TGTGCCAGCAGCCCCCAGGGGAGACGCAATAATTCACCCCTCCACTTT
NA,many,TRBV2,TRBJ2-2,CASSEALQGTHHRSTGELFF,TGTGCCAGCAGTGAAGCGCTTCAGGGGACACACCATCGATCCACCGGGGAGCTGTTTTTT
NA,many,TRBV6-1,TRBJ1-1,CASRISKNTEAFF,TGTGCCAGCAGAATATCAAAGAACACTGAAGCTTTCTTT
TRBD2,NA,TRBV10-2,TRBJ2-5,CATRLAGEETQYF,TGCGCCACCCGACTAGCGGGAGAGGAGACCCAGTACTTC
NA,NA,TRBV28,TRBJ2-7,CASRTWGKEQYF,TGTGCCAGCAGAACCTGGGGTAAAGAGCAGTACTTC
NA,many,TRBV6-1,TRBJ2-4,CASSDILGSNIKYF,TGTGCCAGCAGTGACATCCTGGGGAGCAACATTAAGTACTTC
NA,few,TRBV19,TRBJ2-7,CASSPTGGLREQYF,TGTGCCAGTAGTCCGACCGGGGGCCTCCGGGAGCAGTACTTC
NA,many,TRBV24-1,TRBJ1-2,CATRGDEDGYTF,TGTGCCACCAGGGGAGACGAGGATGGCTACACCTTC
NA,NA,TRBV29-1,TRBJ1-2,CSVEGQSLYGYTF,TGCAGCGTTGAAGGACAGTCCCTCTATGGCTACACCTTC
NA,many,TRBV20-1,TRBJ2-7,CSARDQGRGSYEQYF,TGCAGTGCTAGAGATCAGGGCAGGGGATCCTACGAGCAGTACTTC
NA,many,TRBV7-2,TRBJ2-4,CASSLVSPGNVKYF,TGTGCCAGCAGCTTAGTTTCCCCCGGCAACGTTAAGTACTTC
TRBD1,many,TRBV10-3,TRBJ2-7,CAISEGQGVGYEQYF,TGTGCCATCAGTGAGGGACAGGGGGTCGGTTACGAGCAGTACTTC
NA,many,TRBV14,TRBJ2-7,CASSLRVFSNEQYF,TGTGCCAGCAGCCTCAGGGTTTTCTCCAACGAGCAGTACTTC
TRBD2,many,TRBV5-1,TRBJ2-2,CASSPRASGMNTGELFF,TGCGCCAGCAGCCCGAGGGCTAGCGGGATGAACACCGGGGAGCTGTTTTTT
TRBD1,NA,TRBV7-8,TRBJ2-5,CACVGQGVGETQYF,TGTGCCTGCGTCGGGCAGGGGGTTGGGGAGACCCAGTACTTC
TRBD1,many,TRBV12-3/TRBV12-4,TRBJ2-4,CASSIRDRGIQYF,TGTGCCAGCAGTATCCGGGACAGGGGCATTCAGTACTTC
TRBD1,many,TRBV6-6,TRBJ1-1,CASSYSTGSTEAFF,TGTGCCAGCAGTTACTCGACAGGGAGCACTGAAGCTTTCTTT
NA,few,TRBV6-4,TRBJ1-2,CASSRTPYGYTF,TGTGCCAGCAGTCGTACTCCCTATGGCTACACCTTC
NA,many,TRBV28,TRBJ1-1,CASTVGGPTEAFF,TGTGCCAGCACCGTAGGGGGGCCCACTGAAGCTTTCTTT
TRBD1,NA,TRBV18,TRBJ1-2,CASSPPDRPLYGYTF,TGTGCCAGCTCACCACCGGACAGGCCCCTCTATGGCTACACCTTC
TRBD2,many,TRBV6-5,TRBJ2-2,CASSSTSGRAGELFF,TGTGCCAGCAGTTCGACTAGCGGGAGGGCCGGGGAGCTGTTTTTT
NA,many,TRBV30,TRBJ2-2,CAWSARNTGELFF,TGTGCCTGGAGTGCCAGGAACACCGGGGAGCTGTTTTTT
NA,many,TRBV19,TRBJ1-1,CASRLVVGRGTEAFF,TGTGCCAGTAGGTTGGTTGTTGGAAGGGGAACTGAAGCTTTCTTT
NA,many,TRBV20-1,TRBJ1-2,CSARRVDGYTF,TGCAGTGCTAGACGGGTGGATGGCTACACCTTC
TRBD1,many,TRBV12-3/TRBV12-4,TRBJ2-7,CASSLEQGMKQYF,TGTGCCAGCAGTTTAGAACAGGGGATGAAGCAGTACTTC
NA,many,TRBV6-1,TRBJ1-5,CASSDTGAEQPQHF,TGTGCCAGCAGTGATACGGGGGCGGAACAGCCCCAGCATTTT
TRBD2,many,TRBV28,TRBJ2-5,CASSRRLGREGTQVAETQYF,TGTGCCAGCAGCAGAAGACTAGGGCGGGAGGGGACCCAGGTTGCAGAGACCCAGTACTTC
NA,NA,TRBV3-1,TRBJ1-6,CASSQGGTYNSPLHF,TGTGCCAGCAGCCAAGGGGGGACCTATAATTCACCCCTCCACTTT
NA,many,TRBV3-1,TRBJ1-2,CASRPGAGITYGYTF,TGTGCCAGCAGGCCCGGCGCAGGAATTACCTATGGCTACACCTTC
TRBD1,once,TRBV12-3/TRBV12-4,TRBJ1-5,CASRSRDRGDQPQHF,TGTGCCAGCAGATCCCGGGACAGGGGGGATCAGCCCCAGCATTTT
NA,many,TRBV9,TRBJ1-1,CASSPRPQRLGMNTEAFF,TGTGCCAGCAGCCCCAGACCTCAACGCCTGGGGATGAACACTGAAGCTTTCTTT
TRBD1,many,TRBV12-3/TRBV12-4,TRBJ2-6,CASSAGTGSDGANVLTF,TGTGCCAGCAGTGCCGGGACAGGGAGTGACGGGGCCAACGTCCTGACTTTC
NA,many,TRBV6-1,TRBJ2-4,CASRKTGPLPRGNIQYF,TGTGCCAGCAGGAAAACGGGACCTCTACCCCGGGGAAACATTCAGTACTTC
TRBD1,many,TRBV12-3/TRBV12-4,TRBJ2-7,CASSFGTVYEQYF,TGTGCCAGCAGTTTCGGGACAGTCTACGAGCAGTACTTC
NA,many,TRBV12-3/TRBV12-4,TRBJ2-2,CASSLAQWRNNTGELFF,TGTGCCAGCAGTTTAGCCCAGTGGAGAAATAACACCGGGGAGCTGTTTTTT